This record covers a single T cell receptor beta chain. Its target is not known. One end of the junction varies from germline; a read error may be responsible. These data come from a study of naive and memory T cell subsets. This CDR3 is built from 14 residues. Germline CDR1 and CDR2: ENHRY and SYGVKD. An equimolar mix of two oligonucleotides served as the beta constant-region primer for TRBC1 and TRBC2. TCRdb redid the calling of the UMI-ligation and nested PCR reads with MiXCR, one entry per CDR3 protein. Seen here are under 150,000 distinct CDR3 sequences, more than 15% observed once, and the top ten hold approximately 0.13%. Study-level findings and limits: In naive cells, over 85% of TCR sequences were seen only once.

The sequence was collected from a human donor in good health. V is TRBV10-3 and J is TRBJ1-1; 7 nucleotides match TRBD1. The sequenced sample consisted of naive CD4+ T cells from blood. The CDR3 DNA follows: TGTGCCATCAGGAGGGACAGCCAGAACACTGAAGTTTTCTTT. It encodes CAIRRDSQNTEVFF.